The present T cell receptor beta chain was sequenced within a study of blood T cell repertoires in COVID-19. Study overall: Nucleic acid was either cDNA or gDNA, and it came from T cells, B-cell-depleted T cells, or PBMCs.

During active infection, Seattle patients enrolled and were then monitored through disease. Per the germline V gene, CDR1 is ENHRY and CDR2 is SYGVKD. V gave up 0 bases and J gave up 7 bases; unmatched junction bases: 4. The length of the CDR3 is 16 residues. As handled by the study authors: Amplifying reference gene primers gave estimates of nucleated cell counts. Clones were sequenced by immunoSEQ multiplex PCR, and TCRdb holds only the in-frame ones, with some missing. V and J calls and clone size are copied from that table; D and trimming were computed from the DNA. In the table there are about 210,000 clones, 82% of which are singletons.

This TCR was recovered from a woman aged 70-85 years with COVID-19, enrolled during active disease. The genes are TRBV10-3 and TRBJ1-6; the match to TRBD1 covers 9 bases. Sequencing used peripheral blood. Here the CDR3 DNA reads TGTGCCATCAGTGAGTCTGGACAGGGGATGAATTCACCCCTCCACTTT. It is translated as CAISESGQGMNSPLHF.